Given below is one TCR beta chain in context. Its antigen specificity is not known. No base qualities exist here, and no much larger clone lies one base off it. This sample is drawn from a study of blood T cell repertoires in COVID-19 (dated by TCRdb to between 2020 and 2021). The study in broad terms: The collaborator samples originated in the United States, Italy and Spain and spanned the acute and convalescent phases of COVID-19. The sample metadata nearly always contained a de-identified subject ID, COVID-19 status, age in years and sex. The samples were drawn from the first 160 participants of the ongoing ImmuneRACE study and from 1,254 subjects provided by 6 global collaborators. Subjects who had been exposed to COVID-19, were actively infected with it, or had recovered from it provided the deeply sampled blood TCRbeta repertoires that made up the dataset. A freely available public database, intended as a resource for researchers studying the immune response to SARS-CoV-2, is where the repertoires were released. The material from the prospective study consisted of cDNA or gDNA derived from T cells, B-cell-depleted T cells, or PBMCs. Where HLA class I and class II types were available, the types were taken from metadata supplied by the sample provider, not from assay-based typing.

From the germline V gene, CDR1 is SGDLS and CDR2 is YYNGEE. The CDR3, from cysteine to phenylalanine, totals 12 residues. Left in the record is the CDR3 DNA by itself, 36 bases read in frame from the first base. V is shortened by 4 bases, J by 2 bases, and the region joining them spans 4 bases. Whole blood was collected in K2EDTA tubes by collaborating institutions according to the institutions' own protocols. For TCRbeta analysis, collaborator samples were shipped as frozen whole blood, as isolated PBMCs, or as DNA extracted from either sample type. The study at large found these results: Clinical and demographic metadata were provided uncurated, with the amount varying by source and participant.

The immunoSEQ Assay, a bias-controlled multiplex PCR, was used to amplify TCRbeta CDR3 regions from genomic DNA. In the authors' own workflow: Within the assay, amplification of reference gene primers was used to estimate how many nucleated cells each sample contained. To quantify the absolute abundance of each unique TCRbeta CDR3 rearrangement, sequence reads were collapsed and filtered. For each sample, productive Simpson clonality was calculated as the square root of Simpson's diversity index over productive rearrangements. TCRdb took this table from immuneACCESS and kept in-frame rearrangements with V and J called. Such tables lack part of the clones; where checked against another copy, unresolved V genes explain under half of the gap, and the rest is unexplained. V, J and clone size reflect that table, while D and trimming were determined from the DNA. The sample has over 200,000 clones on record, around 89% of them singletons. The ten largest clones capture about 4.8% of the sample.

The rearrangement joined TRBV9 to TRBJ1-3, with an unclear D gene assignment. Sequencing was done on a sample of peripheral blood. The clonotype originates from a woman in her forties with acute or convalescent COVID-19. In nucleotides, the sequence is TGTGCCAGCAGCTCTACTGGAAACACCATATATTTT. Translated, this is CASSSTGNTIYF. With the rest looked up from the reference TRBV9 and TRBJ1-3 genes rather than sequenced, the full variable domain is DSGVTQTPKHLITATGQRVTLRCSPRSGDLSVYWYQQSLDQGLQFLIQYYNGEERAKGNILERFSAQQFPDLHSELNLSSLELGDSALYFCASSSTGNTIYFGEGSWLTVV.